Listed below are T cell receptor beta chains from one sample, sequenced in a study of tumor-infiltrating lymphocytes in oesophageal squamous cell carcinoma. From the PCR reads, TCRdb called clonotypes with MiXCR, one entry per CDR3 protein. Counted here are 15,000 to 20,000 distinct CDR3 sequences, around 40% occurring once; the ten biggest clones make up roughly 30%. The specimen sequenced was normal esophageal tissue next to the tumor. The receptors were gathered from a female donor with esophageal squamous cell carcinoma. Both conserved end residues are part of each CDR3. A D gene is named only where the DNA matches it firmly. Size tells how often a clone was seen (once, few, many) or the class of an expanded clone, and some rows leave it out.

>medium-sized|TRBJ2-7|.|TRBV7-8
TGTGCCAGCAGCCCGAGGACGGTGGGAGCCTACGAGCAGTACTTC
CASSPRTVGAYEQYF
>few|TRBJ2-1|TRBD1|TRBV7-6
TGTGCTAGCAGCTTAGCCATACAGGGGGTGGGTTCCTACAATGAGCAGTTCTTC
CASSLAIQGVGSYNEQFF
>.|TRBJ2-1|TRBD2|TRBV7-9
TGTGCCAGCAGCTTAGGGACTAGCGGGAGGGGGACAGGGGAGCAGTTCTTC
CASSLGTSGRGTGEQFF
>medium-sized|TRBJ2-7|.|TRBV7-8
TGTGCCAGCAGCTTAAATCGACAGTGGTACAATGAGCAGTACTTC
CASSLNRQWYNEQYF
>.|TRBJ2-1|TRBD2|TRBV7-2
TGTGCCAGCAGCTTAGTGACTAGCGGGAGATTCGCTGAGCAGTTCTTC
CASSLVTSGRFAEQFF
>.|TRBJ2-3|.|TRBV28
TGTGCCAGCAGTTTACAGCGTTACACAGATACGCAGTATTTT
CASSLQRYTDTQYF
>few|TRBJ2-5|.|TRBV7-3
TGTGCCAGCAGCAGGGAGTACCAAGAGACCCAGTACTTC
CASSREYQETQYF
>few|TRBJ2-7|.|TRBV6-1
TGTGCCAGCAGTGAAGTAAGGAGGAGCTACGAGCAGTACTTC
CASSEVRRSYEQYF
>.|TRBJ2-7|TRBD2|TRBV7-2
TGTGCCAGCAGCCCTAGCGGGACTTTCTACGAGCAGTACTTC
CASSPSGTFYEQYF
>.|TRBJ2-1|TRBD2|TRBV7-6
TGTGCCAGCAACTCAGGGCGGGAGAATAATGAGCAGTTCTTC
CASNSGRENNEQFF
>many|TRBJ2-1|TRBD2|TRBV5-6
TGTGCCAGCAGCTCCCCAGCGGGAGGGTACAATGAGCAGTTCTTC
CASSSPAGGYNEQFF
>few|TRBJ2-3|TRBD2|TRBV7-9
TGTGCCAGCAGCACTAGCGGGGGATCAGATACGCAGTATTTT
CASSTSGGSDTQYF
>.|TRBJ2-5|.|TRBV24-1
TGTGCCACCAGTGAACCCAGCACGGAGACCCAGTACTTC
CATSEPSTETQYF
>.|TRBJ2-3|TRBD2|TRBV7-3
TGTGCCAGCACCACGGGAGGGCCGGCAGATACGCAGTATTTT
CASTTGGPADTQYF
>once|TRBJ2-1|TRBD2|TRBV6-1
TGTGCCAGCAGTGAAGCGGGAGGGCTAGCGGGGGGAAATGAGCAGTTCTTC
CASSEAGGLAGGNEQFF
>few|TRBJ2-5|.|TRBV7-6
TGTGCCAGCAGCTTAGTTGGTCCTAGCCCAGGCCAAGAGACCCAGTACTTC
CASSLVGPSPGQETQYF
>few|TRBJ2-1|TRBD2|TRBV7-9
TGTGCCAGCAGCTCCCTGGGGCTAGCGGGAGGTTACAATGAGCAGTTCTTC
CASSSLGLAGGYNEQFF
>few|TRBJ2-3|TRBD1|TRBV7-8
TGTGCCAGCAGCTTAGCTGTGACAGGGGGACTTCGTACGCAGTATTTT
CASSLAVTGGLRTQYF
>.|TRBJ2-7|.|TRBV6-1
TGTGCCAGCAGTAAGACAGTCGACCCTTCCTACGAGCAGTACTTC
CASSKTVDPSYEQYF
>many|TRBJ2-5|TRBD2|TRBV12-3/TRBV12-4
TGTGCCAGCCGGCGACTAGCGGGACTTTACAATGAGCAGTACTTC
CASRRLAGLYNEQYF
>many|TRBJ1-1|TRBD1|TRBV10-3
TGTGCCATCAGCACCGTGGGACAGGGGAGGAACACTGAAGCTTTCTTT
CAISTVGQGRNTEAFF
>.|TRBJ2-3|TRBD1|TRBV5-1
TGCGCCAGCAGCTTGGGACAGGGTAACACCGGGGAGCTGTATTTT
CASSLGQGNTGELYF
>.|TRBJ1-2|TRBD1|TRBV6-1
TGTGCCAGCACCAGGGACAGGGGCGAAAACTATGGCTACACCTTC
CASTRDRGENYGYTF
>.|TRBJ1-1|.|TRBV7-6
TGTGCCAGCAGCAAACCGACGACCAGGTACACTGAAGCTTTCTTT
CASSKPTTRYTEAFF